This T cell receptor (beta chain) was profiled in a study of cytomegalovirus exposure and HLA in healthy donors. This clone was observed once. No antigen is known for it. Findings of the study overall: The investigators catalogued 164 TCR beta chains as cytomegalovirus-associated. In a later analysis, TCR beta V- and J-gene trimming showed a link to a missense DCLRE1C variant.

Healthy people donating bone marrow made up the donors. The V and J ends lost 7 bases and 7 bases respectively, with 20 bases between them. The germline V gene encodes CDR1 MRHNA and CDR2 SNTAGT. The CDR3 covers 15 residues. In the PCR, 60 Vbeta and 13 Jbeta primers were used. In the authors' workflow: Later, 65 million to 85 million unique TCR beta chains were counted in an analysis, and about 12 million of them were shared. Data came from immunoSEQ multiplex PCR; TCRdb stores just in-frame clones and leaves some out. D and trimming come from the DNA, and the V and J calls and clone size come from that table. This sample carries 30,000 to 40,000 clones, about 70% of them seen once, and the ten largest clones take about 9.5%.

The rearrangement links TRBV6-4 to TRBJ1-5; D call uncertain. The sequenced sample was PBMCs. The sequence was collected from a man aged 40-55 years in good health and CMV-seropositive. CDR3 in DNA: TGTGCCAGCACTCTTCGGTGCAGGCGAAACCAGCCCCAGCATTTT. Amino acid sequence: CASTLRCRRNQPQHF.